A selection of T cell receptor beta chains follows, all from one sample in a study of T cell responses to AZD1222 COVID-19 vaccine. The repertoire was sequenced with immunoSEQ multiplex PCR; TCRdb's copy has only in-frame clones and lacks some. The sample holds roughly 95,000 clones, around 89% seen once. This specimen was peripheral blood, taken on day 0 of AZD1222 vaccination. The receptor source for this set is an adult in good health. CDR3s include the opening cysteine and the closing phenylalanine or tryptophan.

CDR3 protein | J gene | V gene
CASSFRNNGYTF | TRBJ1-2 | TRBV5-1
CASSLEGSGRWNEQFF | TRBJ2-1 | TRBV11-2
CATSDFGDGEQFF | TRBJ2-1 | TRBV24-1
CASSVVRGAYEQYF | TRBJ2-7 | TRBV2
CASSLSGEWDEQFF | TRBJ2-1 | TRBV7-9
CASRILQGARAVSPLHF | TRBJ1-6 | TRBV5-1
CATSDPTGIAETQYF | TRBJ2-5 | TRBV24-1
CSANSLDEQFF | TRBJ2-1 | TRBV20-1
CSASSSGSFYEQYF | TRBJ2-7 | TRBV20-1
CASSRTGNTEAFF | TRBJ1-1 | TRBV7-9
CATQMTGADQPQHF | TRBJ1-5 | TRBV24-1
CASSGRGAQPQHF | TRBJ1-5 | TRBV5-5
CASSRGPYQYF | TRBJ2-5 | TRBV12-3/TRBV12-4
CASSLLGVPSWTVLSGNTIYF | TRBJ1-3 | TRBV7-6
CASSFGRNYGYTF | TRBJ1-2 | TRBV6-5
CASGPGNEQFF | TRBJ2-1 | TRBV12-5
CASSLTGVMNTEAFF | TRBJ1-1 | TRBV5-8
CASSWTGSNQPQHF | TRBJ1-5 | TRBV6-5
CASSLAGRNTEAFF | TRBJ1-1 | TRBV7-9
CASSESLATGMSLLIRIRSPLHF | TRBJ1-6 | TRBV19
CASSSYRGSYEQYF | TRBJ2-7 | TRBV11-2
CASTLNRDTNQETQYF | TRBJ2-5 | TRBV21-1
CASSSTLSGANVLTF | TRBJ2-6 | TRBV28
CASGSSSEQYF | TRBJ2-7 | TRBV7-9
CASSRLAERQETQYF | TRBJ2-5 | TRBV7-9
CASSPGGSGASYRKQFF | TRBJ2-1 | TRBV27
CASSQVGRGQPQHF | TRBJ1-5 | TRBV3-1/TRBV3-2
CASMGGGSGYRGYTF | TRBJ1-2 | TRBV2
CAWSVLSRVGGYTF | TRBJ1-2 | TRBV30
CASSLTSRETQYF | TRBJ2-5 | TRBV28
CASTDDNGELFF | TRBJ2-2 | TRBV2
CASINHGQAGSYNSPLHF | TRBJ1-6 | TRBV28
CASSFRGGNSPLHF | TRBJ1-6 | TRBV5-8
CASSYMWSGAGYEQYF | TRBJ2-7 | TRBV6-2/TRBV6-3
CASSTRGNTGELFF | TRBJ2-2 | TRBV2
CASSLDGTYNSPLHF | TRBJ1-6 | TRBV5-1
CASSEVLGLAPDTQYF | TRBJ2-3 | TRBV2
CASSLGLNRGFTEAFF | TRBJ1-1 | TRBV28